Sequencing of this T cell receptor beta chain was carried out in a study of blood T cell repertoires in COVID-19. The assay was immunoSEQ multiplex PCR, and TCRdb's table has in-frame clones only and misses some. The sample has 250,000 to 350,000 clones; 80% to 90% are singletons. This study enrolled people aged about 18 to 95 from around 26 US geographic areas. Grouping used clinical history reported by participants in a survey and questionnaire. The CDR3 extends over 14 amino acids. Looked up from germline, CDR1 is KGHDR and CDR2 is SFDVKD. The germline V and J ends were trimmed by 10 bases and 3 bases, with 15 bases remaining between them.

The receptor was isolated from a woman between 25 and 40 years old who had recovered from COVID-19. This chain uses TRBV24-1 with TRBJ1-5; D is possibly TRBD1 (5 bases). Sequencing input: PBMCs or T cells enriched from blood (not recorded which). CDR3 DNA: TGTGCCACAGGGTCCAGGGCTTACAATCAGCCCCAGCATTTT. Encoded protein: CATGSRAYNQPQHF.